This passage covers 29 T cell receptor beta chains from one sample sequenced in a study of somatic mutations in cytotoxic T cells in rheumatoid arthritis. Data came from immunoSEQ multiplex PCR; TCRdb stores just in-frame clones and leaves some out. The data show tens of thousands of clones, approximately 80% seen once. Material for sequencing was CD8+ T cells sorted from blood. These TCRs come from an adult with rheumatoid arthritis.

The chain carries TRBV7-9 and TRBJ2-1, with 12 bases lining up with TRBD2. Trimming cost V 5 bases and J 4 bases; bases outside gene matches: 6. The germline V gene has CDR1 SEHNR and CDR2 FQNEAQ (reference sequence). The CDR3 is 16 amino acids. The CDR3 nucleotides read TGTGCCAGCAGCGTCGGGACTAGCGGGCATTACAATGAGCAGTTCTTC. Residues: CASSVGTSGHYNEQFF.

The chain combines TRBV21-1 with TRBJ1-2. TRBV21-1 is given as a pseudogene. The CDR3 is 18 amino acids. CDR3 sequence (DNA): TGTGCCAGCAGCACTGCCGGGACTCAAAGGCCCCACTACTATGGCTACACCTTC. Protein product: CASSTAGTQRPHYYGYTF.

This clone appeared a few times. The chain recombines TRBV5-5 with TRBJ2-2; D is ambiguous. Trimming left V 4 bases short and J 2 bases short, with 3 bases between. The CDR3 is made up of 12 amino acids. Germline V gene sequence: CDR1 SGHKS, CDR2 YYEKEE (reference sequence). The CDR3 region is CASSRNTGELFF. The CDR3 bases are TGTGCCAGCAGCCGAAACACCGGGGAGCTGTTTTTT.

This clone was found once. V is TRBV5-6 and J is TRBJ1-6; TRBD1 matches 11 bases. V was pared by 4 bases and J by 14 bases, with 14 bases of the junction left unmatched. CDR3 length equals 16 residues. Germline assignment: CDR1 SGHDT and CDR2 YYEEEE. CDR3 in amino acids: CASSPFGDRGARALHF. Here the CDR3 DNA reads TGTGCCAGCAGCCCGTTCGGGGACAGGGGGGCTCGGGCCCTCCACTTT.

The V and J genes are TRBV28 and TRBJ2-2; no clear D. Trimming cost V 7 bases and J 0 bases, with 15 bases left between them. The germline gives CDR1 MDHEN, CDR2 SYDVKM. This CDR3 is 16 amino acids long. CDR3 DNA sequence: TGTGCCAGCAATACACGGCTTTTTACGAACACCGGGGAGCTGTTTTTT. The encoded protein is CASNTRLFTNTGELFF.

This sequence joins TRBV9 and TRBJ1-5; D not resolved. Trimming stripped 0 bases from V and 1 base from J, with 8 bases between. Germline lookup yields CDR1 SGDLS and CDR2 YYNGEE. The CDR3 is made up of 15 amino acids. The CDR3 DNA sequence: TGTGCCAGCAGCGTAGGGGCGGCAAGCAATCAGCCCCAGCATTTT. Its protein is CASSVGAASNQPQHF. The full variable domain, rest sourced from reference TRBV9 and TRBJ1-5, is DSGVTQTPKHLITATGQRVTLRCSPRSGDLSVYWYQQSLDQGLQFLIQYYNGEERAKGNILERFSAQQFPDLHSELNLSSLELGDSALYFCASSVGAASNQPQHFGDGTRLSIL.

The CDR3, as DNA: TGTGCCAGCAGTTCCGACAGGGCCCAGTACTTTAACTATGGCTACACCTTC. Translated, it gives CASSSDRAQYFNYGYTF. The chain carries TRBV28 and TRBJ1-2; TRBD1 agrees at 7 bases. Trimming at V came to 4 bases and at J to 1 base, leaving 12 bases not matched to a gene. The CDR3 sequence is 17 residues long. CDR1 MDHEN and CDR2 SYDVKM come from the germline V gene.

This clone was counted between two and nine times. The chain uses TRBV30 and TRBJ1-1, with D hard to call. The CDR3 spans 13 residues. Germline-derived CDR1 and CDR2 are GTSNPN and SVGIG (reference sequence). V lost 3 bases and J lost 1, with 9 bases in between. The CDR3 nucleotides are TGTGCCTGGAGCCAGTCTTCGAACACTGAAGCTTTCTTT. Its translation: CAWSQSSNTEAFF. Filled out from reference TRBV30 and TRBJ1-1, the complete variable domain reads SQTIHQWPATLVQPVGSPLSLECTVEGTSNPNLYWYRQAAGRGLQLLFYSVGIGQISSEVPQNLSASRPQDRQFILSSKKLLLSDSGFYLCAWSQSSNTEAFFGQGTRLTVV.

The chain couples TRBV5-4 to TRBJ2-7, with D hard to call. Germline CDR1 SGHNT, CDR2 YYREEE (reference sequence). V gave up 0 bases and J gave up 5 bases, with 18 bases separating them. The CDR3 consists of 16 residues. The CDR3 spells CASSLAVGPLGHEQYF. The DNA for the CDR3 is TGTGCCAGCAGCTTGGCGGTAGGGCCGTTGGGCCACGAGCAGTACTTC.

The chain uses TRBV27 and TRBJ2-6; 9 nucleotides match TRBD1. V shed 5 bases, J shed 3 bases, and the junction held 5 bases outside the gene matches. The CDR3 covers 16 residues. Germline assignment: CDR1 MNHEY and CDR2 SMNVEV (reference sequence). The CDR3, as DNA: TGTGCCAGCAGTCCTGGGACAGGGCTTGGGGCCAACGTCCTGACTTTC. It specifies CASSPGTGLGANVLTF.

The rearrangement links TRBV7-9 to TRBJ1-1, with TRBD1 matching 9 bases. Germline CDR1 reads SEHNR; CDR2 reads FQNEAQ (reference sequence). The CDR3 contains 16 residues. The V gene end was trimmed by 2 bases and the J gene end by 4 bases; junction bases not matched to a gene: 8. The CDR3 DNA reads TGTGCCAGCAGCTTAATTGGGACAGGGATTGGCACTGAAGCTTTCTTT. It encodes CASSLIGTGIGTEAFF.

The CDR3 sequence is CASSPPGTTEAFF. DNA for the CDR3: TGTGCCAGCAGCCCACCCGGGACTACTGAAGCTTTCTTT. This chain connects TRBV9 to TRBJ1-1, with TRBD1 as a possible D gene (5 bases). Germline CDR1 and CDR2: SGDLS and YYNGEE. V lost 4 bases, J lost 5 bases, and 12 bases lay in between. The CDR3 length is 13 residues.

The chain couples TRBV4-3 to TRBJ2-1; no clear D. V lost 4 bases to trimming and J lost 8 bases, with 12 bases between them. The germline gives CDR1 LGHNA, CDR2 YSLEER. The CDR3 is made up of 13 amino acids. The CDR3 here is CASSRLIEDEQFF. The DNA for the CDR3 is TGCGCCAGCAGCCGCTTGATAGAGGATGAGCAGTTCTTC.

The chain combines TRBV7-3 with TRBJ2-1; TRBD2 matches at 11 bases. Germline assignment: CDR1 SGHTA and CDR2 FQGTGA. The CDR3 covers 16 residues. After removal of 5 bases from V and 6 bases from J, the junction contained 9 bases not matched to a gene. In DNA, the CDR3 is TGTGCCAGCAGCACCCGGGGACTAGCGGCCCTCAATGAGCAGTTCTTC. Residues: CASSTRGLAALNEQFF.

This clone was picked up a small number of times. CDR3 residues: CASSLDLGQPQHF. CDR3 in DNA: TGTGCCAGCAGCTTGGATTTGGGGCAGCCCCAGCATTTT. The chain joins TRBV5-5 to TRBJ1-5; D remains ambiguous. V was shortened by 0 bases and J by 7 bases, with 8 bases between the two germline ends. This CDR3 has 13 amino acids. The germline V gene has CDR1 SGHKS and CDR2 YYEKEE (reference sequence).

The chain joins TRBV27 to TRBJ2-1; D may be TRBD2 (6 bases). The germline V gene encodes CDR1 MNHEY and CDR2 SMNVEV (reference sequence). Trimming stripped 3 bases from V and 4 bases from J, with 13 bases between. The CDR3 contains 15 residues. CDR3 residues: CASSLGGSPYNEQFF. The CDR3 DNA reads TGTGCCAGCAGTTTGGGGGGATCACCTTACAATGAGCAGTTCTTC.

This chain joins TRBV2 and TRBJ2-5; 8 nucleotides line up with TRBD2. After removal of 6 bases from V and 5 bases from J, the junction contained 14 bases not matched to a gene. CDR1 SNHLY and CDR2 FYNNEI come from the germline V gene. The CDR3 length is 16 residues. The CDR3 reads CASRRVAGPPRETQYF. CDR3 bases: TGTGCCAGCAGGAGAGTAGCGGGGCCCCCGAGGGAGACCCAGTACTTC. The whole variable domain, filled in from reference TRBV2 and TRBJ2-5, reads EPEVTQTPSHQVTQMGQEVILRCVPISNHLYFYWYRQILGQKVEFLVSFYNNEISEKSEIFDDQFSVERPDGSNFTLKIRSTKLEDSAMYFCASRRVAGPPRETQYFGPGTRLLVL.

The chain employs TRBV5-1 and TRBJ1-1; D is perhaps TRBD1 (5 bases). CDR1 SGHRS and CDR2 YFSETQ come from the germline V gene. Trimming removed 3 bases from V and 4 bases from J, with 10 bases in between. The CDR3 spans 13 residues. CDR3 in DNA: TGCGCCAGCAGCTCATCGGGGGTCACTGAAGCTTTCTTT. This gives the protein CASSSSGVTEAFF.

The rearrangement uses TRBV19 and TRBJ2-3; 8 nucleotides agree with TRBD2. CDR1 LNHDA and CDR2 SQIVND come from the germline V gene (reference sequence). This CDR3 is 15 amino acids long. V shed 3 bases and J 3 bases; nucleotides not matched to a gene: 5. CDR3 loop: CASSMSGGATDTQYF. The DNA of the CDR3 is TGTGCCAGTAGTATGAGCGGGGGTGCGACAGATACGCAGTATTTT.

V usage is TRBV9 and J usage is TRBJ2-7, with D possibly called TRBD1 or TRBD2 (7 bases each). V gave up 3 bases and J gave up 5 bases, with 18 bases separating them. This CDR3 is built from 15 residues. Germline-derived CDR1 and CDR2 are SGDLS and YYNGEE. The CDR3 DNA reads as TGTGCCAGCAGCGAGGGGGGGACAGAAGGCGACGAGCAGTACTTC. This encodes CASSEGGTEGDEQYF.

The rearrangement links TRBV6-1 to TRBJ1-5, with D hard to call. The CDR3 loop spans 13 amino acids. Germline V gene sequence: CDR1 MNHNS, CDR2 SASEGT. Trimming cost V 6 bases and J 6 bases, with 12 bases left between them. The CDR3 protein is CASSPEGGQPQHF. The CDR3 coding sequence is TGTGCCAGCAGCCCTGAGGGCGGTCAGCCCCAGCATTTT.

The chain combines TRBV7-9 with TRBJ2-2; 10 bases fit TRBD1. CDR3 length: 17 amino acids. The ends lost 6 bases at V and 6 bases at J; junction bases unmatched: 13. CDR1 is SEHNR, CDR2 FQNEAQ, per germline (reference sequence). The CDR3 reads CASRDTGTGDLPGELFF. In DNA, the CDR3 is TGTGCCAGCAGGGACACCGGGACAGGGGACCTCCCCGGGGAGCTGTTTTTT. Drawing the rest from reference TRBV7-9 and TRBJ2-2, the complete variable domain is DTGVSQNPRHKITKRGQNVTFRCDPISEHNRLYWYRQTLGQGPEFLTYFQNEAQLEKSRLLSDRFSAERPKGSFSTLEIQRTEQGDSAMYLCASRDTGTGDLPGELFFGEGSRLTVL.

This chain joins TRBV6-1 and TRBJ1-4; 8 bases are shared with TRBD1. Trimming cost V 7 bases and J 6 bases; bases outside gene matches: 10. The germline gives CDR1 MNHNS, CDR2 SASEGT. The CDR3 runs to 15 residues. The CDR3 loop is CASTTNRGGDEKLFF. Written as DNA, the CDR3 is TGTGCCAGCACCACTAACAGGGGGGGGGATGAAAAACTGTTTTTT.

The CDR3 DNA follows: TGTGCCAGCAGCCCCAGTTTCGCCTACAATGAGCAGTTCTTC. As protein: CASSPSFAYNEQFF. The chain employs TRBV13 and TRBJ2-1; D ambiguous. The CDR3 extends over 14 amino acids. The germline V gene has CDR1 PRHDT and CDR2 FYEKMQ (reference sequence). The germline V and J ends were trimmed by 5 bases and 2 bases, with 10 bases remaining between them.

The chain couples TRBV28 to TRBJ2-1; 7 nucleotides agree with TRBD1. Trimming at V came to 5 bases and at J to 8 bases, leaving 15 bases not matched to a gene. The CDR3 consists of 16 residues. In germline, CDR1 is MDHEN, CDR2 SYDVKM. CDR3 region: CASSPDRVRVGDEQFF. The CDR3 bases are TGTGCCAGCAGTCCAGACAGGGTGAGGGTAGGGGATGAGCAGTTCTTC.

CDR3 residues: CASSPPGLAGSTDTQYF. DNA for the CDR3: TGTGCCAGCTCACCACCGGGATTAGCGGGGAGCACAGATACGCAGTATTTT. J is TRBJ2-3 and V is TRBV18; 8 nucleotides match TRBD2. Trimming at V came to 0 bases and at J to 0 bases, leaving 5 bases not matched to a gene. From germline, CDR1 is KGHSH and CDR2 LQKENI. CDR3 size: 17 residues. The full variable domain, rest sourced from reference TRBV18 and TRBJ2-3, is NAGVMQNPRHLVRRRGQEARLRCSPMKGHSHVYWYRQLPEEGLKFMVYLQKENIIDESGMPKERFSAEFPKEGPSILRIQQVVRGDSAAYFCASSPPGLAGSTDTQYFGPGTRLTVL.

This chain connects TRBV9 to TRBJ2-2; 7 nucleotides align to TRBD1. J gave up 0 bases and V 3 bases, and 2 bases lay outside the gene matches. The CDR3 is 15 residues long. Germline V CDR1 and CDR2: SGDLS, YYNGEE. CDR3 residues: CASSDTGANTGELFF. CDR3 bases: TGTGCCAGCAGCGACACAGGGGCGAACACCGGGGAGCTGTTTTTT.

V is TRBV5-6 and J is TRBJ1-6; possibly TRBD1 for D (5 bases). The germline gives CDR1 SGHDT, CDR2 YYEEEE. The germline V and J ends were trimmed by 4 bases and 7 bases, with 24 bases remaining between them. The CDR3 spans 18 residues. The CDR3 DNA reads TGTGCCAGCAGCCAAGCCATACTTTTCCGGGACGAAAATTCACCCCTCCACTTT. Encoded protein: CASSQAILFRDENSPLHF.

The V and J genes are TRBV5-4 and TRBJ1-6; no reliable D call. The V and J ends lost 4 bases and 8 bases respectively, with 10 bases between them. Germline values: CDR1 SGHNT, CDR2 YYREEE (reference sequence). There are 13 residues in the CDR3. CDR3 in DNA: TGTGCCAGCAGCCCATGGGGAGATTCACCCCTCCACTTT. This codes for CASSPWGDSPLHF.